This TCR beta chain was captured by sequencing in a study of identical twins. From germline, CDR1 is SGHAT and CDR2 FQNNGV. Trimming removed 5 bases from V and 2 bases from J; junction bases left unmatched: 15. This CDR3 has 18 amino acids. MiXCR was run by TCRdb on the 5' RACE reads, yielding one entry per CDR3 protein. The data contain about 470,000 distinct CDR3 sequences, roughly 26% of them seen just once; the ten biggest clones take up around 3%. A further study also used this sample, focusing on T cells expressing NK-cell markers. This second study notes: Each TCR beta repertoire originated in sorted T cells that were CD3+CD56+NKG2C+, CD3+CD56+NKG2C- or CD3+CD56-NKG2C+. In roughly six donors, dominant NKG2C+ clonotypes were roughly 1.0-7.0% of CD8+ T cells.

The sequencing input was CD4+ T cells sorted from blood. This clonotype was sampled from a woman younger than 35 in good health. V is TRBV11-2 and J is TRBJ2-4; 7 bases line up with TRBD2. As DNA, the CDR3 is TGTGCCAGCAGCGGACACAAACCAAGCGGGACTCCCAAAAACATTCAGTACTTC. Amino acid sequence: CASSGHKPSGTPKNIQYF.